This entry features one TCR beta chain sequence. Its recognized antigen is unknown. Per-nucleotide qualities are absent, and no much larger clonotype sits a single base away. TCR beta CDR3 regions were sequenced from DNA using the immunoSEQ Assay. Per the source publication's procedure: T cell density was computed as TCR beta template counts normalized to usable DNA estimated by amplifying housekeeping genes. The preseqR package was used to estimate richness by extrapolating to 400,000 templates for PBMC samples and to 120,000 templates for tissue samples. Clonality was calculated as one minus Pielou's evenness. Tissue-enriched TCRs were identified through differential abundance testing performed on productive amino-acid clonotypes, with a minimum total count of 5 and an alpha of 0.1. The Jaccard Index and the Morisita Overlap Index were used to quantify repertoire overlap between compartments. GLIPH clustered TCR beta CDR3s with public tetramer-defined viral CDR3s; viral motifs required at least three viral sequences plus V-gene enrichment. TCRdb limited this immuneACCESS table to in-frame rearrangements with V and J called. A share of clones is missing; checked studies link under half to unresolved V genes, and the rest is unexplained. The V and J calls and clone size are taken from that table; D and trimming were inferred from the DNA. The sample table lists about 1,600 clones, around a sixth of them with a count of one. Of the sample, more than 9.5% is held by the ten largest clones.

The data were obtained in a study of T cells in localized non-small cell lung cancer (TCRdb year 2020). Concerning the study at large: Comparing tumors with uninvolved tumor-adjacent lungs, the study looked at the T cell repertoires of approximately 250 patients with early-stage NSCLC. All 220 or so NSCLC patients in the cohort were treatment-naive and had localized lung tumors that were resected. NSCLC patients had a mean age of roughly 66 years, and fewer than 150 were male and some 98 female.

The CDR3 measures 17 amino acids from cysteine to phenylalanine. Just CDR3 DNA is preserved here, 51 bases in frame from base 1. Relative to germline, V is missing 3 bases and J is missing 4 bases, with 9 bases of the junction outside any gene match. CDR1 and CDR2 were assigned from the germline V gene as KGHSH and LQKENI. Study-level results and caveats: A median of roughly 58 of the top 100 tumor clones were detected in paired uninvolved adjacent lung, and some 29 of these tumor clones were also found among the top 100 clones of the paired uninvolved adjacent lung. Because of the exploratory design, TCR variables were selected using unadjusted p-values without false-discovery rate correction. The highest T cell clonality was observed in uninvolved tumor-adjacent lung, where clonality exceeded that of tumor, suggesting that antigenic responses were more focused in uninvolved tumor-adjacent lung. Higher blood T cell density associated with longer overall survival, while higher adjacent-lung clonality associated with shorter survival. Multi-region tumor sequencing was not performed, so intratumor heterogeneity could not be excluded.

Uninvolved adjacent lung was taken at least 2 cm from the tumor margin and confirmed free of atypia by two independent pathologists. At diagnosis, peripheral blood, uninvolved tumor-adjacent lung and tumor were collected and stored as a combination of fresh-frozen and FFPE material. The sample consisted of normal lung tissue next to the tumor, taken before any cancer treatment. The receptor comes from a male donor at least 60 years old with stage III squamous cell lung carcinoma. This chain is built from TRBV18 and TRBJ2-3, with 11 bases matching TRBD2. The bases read TGTGCCAGCTCACCGGTGATAGCGGGGGGGAGCGCAGATACGCAGTATTTT. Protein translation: CASSPVIAGGSADTQYF. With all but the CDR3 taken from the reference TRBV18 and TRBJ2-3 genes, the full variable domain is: NAGVMQNPRHLVRRRGQEARLRCSPMKGHSHVYWYRQLPEEGLKFMVYLQKENIIDESGMPKERFSAEFPKEGPSILRIQQVVRGDSAAYFCASSPVIAGGSADTQYFGPGTRLTVL.